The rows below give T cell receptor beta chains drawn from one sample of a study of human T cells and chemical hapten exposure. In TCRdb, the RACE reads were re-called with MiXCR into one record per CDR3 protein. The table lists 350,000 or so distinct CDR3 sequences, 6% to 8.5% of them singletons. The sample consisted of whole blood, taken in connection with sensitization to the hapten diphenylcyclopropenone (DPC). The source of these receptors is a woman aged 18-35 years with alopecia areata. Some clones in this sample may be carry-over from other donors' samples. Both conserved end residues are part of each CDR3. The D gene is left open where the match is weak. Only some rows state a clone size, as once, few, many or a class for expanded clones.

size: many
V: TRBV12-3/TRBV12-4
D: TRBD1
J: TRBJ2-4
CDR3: CASSSKQGYGKNIQYF
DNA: TGTGCCAGCAGTTCCAAACAGGGGTATGGCAAAAACATTCAGTACTTC

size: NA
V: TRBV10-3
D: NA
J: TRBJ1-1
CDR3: CAISPGTPGTEAFF
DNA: TGTGCCATCAGTCCCGGGACTCCGGGGACTGAAGCTTTCTTT

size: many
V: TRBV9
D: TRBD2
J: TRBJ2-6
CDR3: CASGSSGGDLSSGANVLTF
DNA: TGTGCCAGCGGATCTAGCGGGGGTGACCTCAGCTCTGGGGCCAACGTCCTGACTTTC

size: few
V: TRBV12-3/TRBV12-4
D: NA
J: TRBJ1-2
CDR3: CASSFPGRTHVDGYTF
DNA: TGTGCCAGCAGTTTTCCCGGACGCACGCATGTGGATGGCTACACCTTC

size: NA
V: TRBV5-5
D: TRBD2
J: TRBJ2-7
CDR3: CASSLTWTSRAYEQYF
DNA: TGTGCCAGCAGCTTGACGTGGACTAGCCGTGCCTACGAGCAGTACTTC

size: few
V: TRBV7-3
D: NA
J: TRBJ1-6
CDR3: CASSLEGGYNSPLHF
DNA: TGTGCCAGCAGCTTAGAGGGTGGTTATAATTCACCCCTCCACTTT

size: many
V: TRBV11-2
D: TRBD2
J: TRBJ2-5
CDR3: CASSPLGGGTQYF
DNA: TGTGCCAGCAGCCCACTGGGGGGGGGAACCCAGTACTTC

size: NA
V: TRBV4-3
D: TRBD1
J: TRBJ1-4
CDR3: CASSQVRGTGRDEKLFF
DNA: TGCGCCAGCAGCCAAGTGAGGGGGACAGGGCGAGATGAAAAACTGTTTTTT

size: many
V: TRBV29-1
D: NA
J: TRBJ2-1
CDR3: CSVDPDPNYNEQFF
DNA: TGCAGCGTTGACCCCGACCCTAACTACAATGAGCAGTTCTTC

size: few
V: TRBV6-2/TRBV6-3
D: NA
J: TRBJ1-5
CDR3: CASSWTATNQPQHF
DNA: TGTGCCAGCAGTTGGACGGCTACCAATCAGCCCCAGCATTTT

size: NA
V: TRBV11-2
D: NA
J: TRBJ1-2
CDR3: CASSFRRTDYGYTF
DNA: TGTGCCAGCAGCTTCAGGAGGACCGACTATGGCTACACCTTC

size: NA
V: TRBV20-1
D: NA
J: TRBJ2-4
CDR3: CSASGPGVKNIQYF
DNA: TGCAGTGCTAGCGGGCCAGGGGTCAAAAACATTCAGTACTTC

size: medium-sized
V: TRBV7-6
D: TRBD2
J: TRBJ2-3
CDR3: CASSLVSGGATDTQYF
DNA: TGTGCCAGCAGCTTGGTCTCCGGGGGGGCCACAGATACGCAGTATTTT

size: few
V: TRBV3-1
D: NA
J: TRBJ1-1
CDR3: CASSLLSGSWTFF
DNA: TGTGCCAGCAGCCTCTTATCAGGGTCTTGGACTTTCTTT

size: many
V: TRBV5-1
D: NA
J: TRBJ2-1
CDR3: CASSPLEGEQFF
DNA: TGCGCCAGCAGCCCTCTAGAGGGTGAGCAGTTCTTC

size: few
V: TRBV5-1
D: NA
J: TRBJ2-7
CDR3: CASSFSRGQDEQYF
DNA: TGCGCCAGCAGCTTCAGCCGTGGGCAGGACGAGCAGTACTTC

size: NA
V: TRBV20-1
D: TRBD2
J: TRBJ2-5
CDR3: CSALSGGLGETQYF
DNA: TGCAGTGCTCTTAGCGGGGGGTTAGGAGAGACCCAGTACTTC

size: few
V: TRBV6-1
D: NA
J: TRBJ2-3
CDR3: CASRAWDASTDTQYF
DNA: TGTGCCAGCAGAGCTTGGGACGCAAGCACAGATACGCAGTATTTT

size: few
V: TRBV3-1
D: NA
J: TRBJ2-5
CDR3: CASSQGMAVQETQYF
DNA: TGTGCCAGCAGCCAAGGGATGGCAGTACAAGAGACCCAGTACTTC

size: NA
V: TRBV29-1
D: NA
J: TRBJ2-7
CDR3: CSVEYSYEQYF
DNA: TGCAGCGTTGAGTATTCGTACGAGCAGTACTTC

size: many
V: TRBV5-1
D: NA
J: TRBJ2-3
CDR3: CASSLDRVADTQYF
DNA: TGCGCCAGCAGCTTGGACAGGGTTGCAGATACGCAGTATTTT

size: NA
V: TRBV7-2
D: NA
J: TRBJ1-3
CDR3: CASSFPGVNTIYF
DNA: TGTGCCAGCAGCTTTCCAGGGGTTAACACCATATATTTT

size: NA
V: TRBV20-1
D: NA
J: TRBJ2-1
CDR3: CSARDSYEQFF
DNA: TGCAGTGCTAGAGACTCGTATGAGCAGTTCTTC

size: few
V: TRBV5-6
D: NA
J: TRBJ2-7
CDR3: CASSPTVATGEQYF
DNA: TGTGCCAGCAGCCCAACTGTCGCGACCGGCGAGCAGTACTTC

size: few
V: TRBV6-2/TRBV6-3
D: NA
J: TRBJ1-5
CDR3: CASTNAGYSNQPQHF
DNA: TGTGCCAGCACCAACGCCGGTTATAGCAATCAGCCCCAGCATTTT

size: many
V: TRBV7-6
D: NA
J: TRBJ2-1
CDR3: CASSPVGTARFSYNEQFF
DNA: TGTGCCAGCAGCCCCGTGGGGACCGCTCGATTCTCCTACAATGAGCAGTTCTTC

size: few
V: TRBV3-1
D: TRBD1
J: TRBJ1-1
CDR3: CASSQWDRRNTEAFF
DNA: TGTGCCAGCAGCCAATGGGACAGACGGAACACTGAAGCTTTCTTT

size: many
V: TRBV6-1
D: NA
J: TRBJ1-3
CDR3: CASSPRGSLGNTIYF
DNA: TGTGCCAGCAGTCCCCGTGGGTCTCTGGGAAACACCATATATTTT

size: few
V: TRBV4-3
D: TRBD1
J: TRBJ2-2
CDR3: CASSQERQGAGELFF
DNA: TGCGCCAGCAGCCAAGAAAGACAGGGGGCCGGGGAGCTGTTTTTT

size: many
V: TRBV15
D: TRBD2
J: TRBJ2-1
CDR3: CATSPRAASGGYNEQFF
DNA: TGTGCCACCAGCCCTCGCGCGGCTAGCGGGGGGTACAATGAGCAGTTCTTC

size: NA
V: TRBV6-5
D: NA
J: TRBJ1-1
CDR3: CASSYSIWGTEAFF
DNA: TGTGCCAGCAGTTACTCGATTTGGGGCACTGAAGCTTTCTTT

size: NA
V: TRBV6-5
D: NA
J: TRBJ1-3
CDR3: CASSYEGVSRNTIYF
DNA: TGTGCCAGCAGTTACGAGGGAGTCTCTAGAAACACCATATATTTT

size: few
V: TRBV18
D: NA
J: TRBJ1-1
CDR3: CASSLLDGNTEAFF
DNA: TGTGCCAGCTCACTCCTAGACGGTAACACTGAAGCTTTCTTT

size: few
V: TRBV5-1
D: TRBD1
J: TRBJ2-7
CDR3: CASSSLPPGQGTEQYF
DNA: TGCGCCAGCAGCTCATTACCTCCGGGACAGGGTACCGAGCAGTACTTC

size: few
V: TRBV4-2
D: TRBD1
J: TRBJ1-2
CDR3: CASSQDGQGMGGYTF
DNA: TGTGCCAGCAGCCAAGACGGACAGGGGATGGGTGGCTACACCTTC

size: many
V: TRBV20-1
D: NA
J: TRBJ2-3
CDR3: CSASGGRADTQYF
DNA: TGCAGTGCTAGTGGGGGCAGGGCAGATACGCAGTATTTT

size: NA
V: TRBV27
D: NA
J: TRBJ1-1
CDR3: CASSVGGSEAFF
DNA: TGTGCCAGCAGCGTAGGGGGGAGTGAAGCTTTCTTT

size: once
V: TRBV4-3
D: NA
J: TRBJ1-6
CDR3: CASSQDGQGDSPLHF
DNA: TGCGCCAGCAGCCAAGACGGCCAGGGAGATTCACCTCTCCACTTT

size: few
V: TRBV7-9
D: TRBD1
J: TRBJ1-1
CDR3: CASSLGGTGTEAFF
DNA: TGTGCCAGCAGCTTAGGTGGGACAGGCACTGAAGCTTTCTTT

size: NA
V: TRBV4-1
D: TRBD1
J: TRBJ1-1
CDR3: CASSLRPGTASVPMNTEAFF
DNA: TGCGCCAGCAGCCTCCGTCCCGGGACAGCTTCAGTCCCCATGAACACTGAAGCTTTCTTT

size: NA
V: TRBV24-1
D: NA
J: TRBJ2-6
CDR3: CATSDWDDSGANVLTF
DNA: TGTGCCACCAGTGATTGGGATGACTCTGGGGCCAACGTCCTGACTTTC

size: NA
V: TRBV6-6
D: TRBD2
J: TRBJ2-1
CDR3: CASSPRTSGGSPNEQFF
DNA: TGTGCCAGCAGTCCGAGGACTAGCGGGGGCTCCCCTAATGAGCAGTTCTTC

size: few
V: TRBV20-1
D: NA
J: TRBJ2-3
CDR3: CSATPSRDTQYF
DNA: TGCAGTGCTACCCCCTCCAGAGATACGCAGTATTTT

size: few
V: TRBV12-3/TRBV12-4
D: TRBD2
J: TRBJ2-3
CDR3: CASSSSGGQTRDTQYF
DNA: TGTGCCAGCAGTTCTAGCGGGGGCCAGACACGGGATACGCAGTATTTT

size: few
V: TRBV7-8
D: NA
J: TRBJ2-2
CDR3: CASSLGVVAGELFF
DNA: TGTGCCAGCAGCTTAGGAGTGGTAGCCGGGGAGCTGTTTTTT

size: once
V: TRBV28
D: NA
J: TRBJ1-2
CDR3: CASSLFLGQVNRYGYTF
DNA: TGTGCCAGCAGTTTATTTTTGGGGCAGGTCAACCGCTATGGCTACACCTTC

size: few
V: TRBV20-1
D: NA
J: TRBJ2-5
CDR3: CSAPVLAGETQYF
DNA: TGCAGTGCTCCAGTACTAGCTGGGGAGACCCAGTACTTC

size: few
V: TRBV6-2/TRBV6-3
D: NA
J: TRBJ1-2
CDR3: CASSYSSPRGHDGKFNYGYTF
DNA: TGTGCCAGCAGTTACTCGAGCCCTAGAGGACACGACGGGAAGTTTAACTATGGCTACACCTTC

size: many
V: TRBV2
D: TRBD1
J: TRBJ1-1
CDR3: CASSEARSGGAGEAFF
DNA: TGTGCCAGCAGTGAAGCGCGGTCAGGGGGCGCAGGTGAAGCTTTCTTT

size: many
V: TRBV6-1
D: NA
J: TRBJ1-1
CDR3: CASTLQGTTEAFF
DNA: TGTGCCAGCACGCTACAAGGGACCACTGAAGCTTTCTTT

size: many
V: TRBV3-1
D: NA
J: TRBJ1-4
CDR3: CASSPLGEDEEKLFF
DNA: TGTGCCAGCAGCCCTTTGGGGGAAGACGAAGAAAAACTGTTTTTT

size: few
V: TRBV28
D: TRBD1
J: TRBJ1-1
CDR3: CASITGTVNTEAFF
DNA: TGTGCCAGCATAACCGGGACAGTGAACACTGAAGCTTTCTTT